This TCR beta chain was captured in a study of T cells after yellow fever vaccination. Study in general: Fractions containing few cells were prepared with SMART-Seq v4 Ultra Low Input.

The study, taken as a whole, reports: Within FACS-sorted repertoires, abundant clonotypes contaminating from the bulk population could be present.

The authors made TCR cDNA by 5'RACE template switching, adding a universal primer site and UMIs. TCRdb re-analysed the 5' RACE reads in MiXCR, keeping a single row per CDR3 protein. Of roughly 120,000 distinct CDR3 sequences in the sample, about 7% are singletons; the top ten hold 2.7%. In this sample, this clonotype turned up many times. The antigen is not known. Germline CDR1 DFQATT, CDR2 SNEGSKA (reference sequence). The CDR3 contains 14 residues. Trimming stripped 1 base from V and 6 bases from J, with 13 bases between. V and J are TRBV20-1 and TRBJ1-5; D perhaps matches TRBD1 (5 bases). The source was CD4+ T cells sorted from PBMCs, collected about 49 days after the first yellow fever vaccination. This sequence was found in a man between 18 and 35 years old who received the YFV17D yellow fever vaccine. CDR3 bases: TGCAGTGCTAGAGCCCCCACCACAGGTCAGCCCCAGCATTTT. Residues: CSARAPTTGQPQHF.